This passage covers 9 T cell receptor beta chains from one sample sequenced in a study of blood T cell repertoires in COVID-19. Measured with immunoSEQ multiplex PCR; TCRdb has only the in-frame clones, and not every one. Of approximately 210,000 clones listed, about 80% are singletons. The sample comprised PBMCs or T cells enriched from blood (not recorded which). The receptor set was obtained from a man aged 35 to 55 who had recovered from COVID-19.

Remarks on this clone: It differs at one base from a far larger clone, so likely a read error. The CDR3 is CATSDSLGPQLF. Here the CDR3 DNA reads TGTGCCACCAGTGATTCACTAGGGCCCCAGCTTTTT. V usage is TRBV24-1 and J usage is TRBJ1-5; D not certain. The CDR3 runs 12 residues. Germline V gene data show CDR1 as KGHDR and CDR2 as SFDVKD.

V gene TRBV29-1 combines with J gene TRBJ2-7, with D perhaps TRBD1 (6 bases). V was pared by 4 bases and J by 2 bases, with 12 bases between. The CDR3 consists of 13 residues. Germline lookup yields CDR1 SQVTM and CDR2 ANQGSEA. The CDR3 region is CSVGGGQTYEQYF. The CDR3 coding sequence is TGCAGCGTTGGAGGTGGACAGACCTACGAGCAGTACTTC.

This chain joins TRBV7-3 and TRBJ1-1; TRBD1 agrees at 8 bases. CDR1 and CDR2 (germline): SGHTA, FQGTGA. The CDR3 consists of 15 residues. With V trimmed by 5 bases and J by 1 base, 6 bases remained unmatched. The CDR3 sequence is CASSTPGGANTEAFF. The CDR3 DNA reads TGTGCCAGCAGCACCCCAGGGGGCGCGAACACTGAAGCTTTCTTT.

The J gene is TRBJ2-1, the V gene TRBV3-1 (or the pseudogene TRBV3-2), with unresolved D. The germline gives CDR1 LGHDT, CDR2 YNNKEL (reference sequence). The germline V and J ends were trimmed by 1 base and 8 bases, with 6 bases remaining between them. The CDR3 is 12 amino acids. The CDR3 nucleotides are TGTGCCAGCAGCCAAGGGCTGGATGAGCAGTTCTTC. It codes for CASSQGLDEQFF.

Comment on this clone: Distinct nucleotide sequences in the sample also encode this CDR3. The V gene is TRBV28, the J gene TRBJ1-2, with D perhaps matching TRBD1 (6 bases). The V end was cut by 2 bases, the J end by 2 bases, with 6 bases between. This CDR3 is built from 13 residues. Germline-derived CDR1 and CDR2 are MDHEN and SYDVKM. The CDR3 region is CASSLGQNYGYTF. Written as DNA, the CDR3 is TGTGCCAGCAGTTTAGGACAGAACTATGGCTACACCTTC.

The DNA of the CDR3 is TGTGCCAGTAGTGCGCCGGGACAGCTAAATGAAAAACTGTTTTTT. Protein product: CASSAPGQLNEKLFF. The rearrangement joins TRBV19 to TRBJ1-4, with 7 positions matching TRBD1. V trimming: 5 bases; J trimming: 5 bases; junction bases outside the gene matches: 8. Germline values: CDR1 LNHDA, CDR2 SQIVND (reference sequence). This CDR3 has 15 amino acids.

This sequence joins TRBV28 and TRBJ2-5, with 8 bases aligning to TRBD1. The CDR3 sequence is 13 residues long. Germline trimming cut 2 bases from V and 7 bases from J; bases unmatched to any gene: 3. The germline V gene encodes CDR1 MDHEN and CDR2 SYDVKM. The CDR3 protein is CASSLQGAWTQYF. CDR3 sequence (DNA): TGTGCCAGCAGTTTACAGGGGGCTTGGACCCAGTACTTC.

This clone was picked up one time. This chain uses TRBV7-2 with TRBJ2-1; 13 bases match TRBD2. The CDR3 totals 17 residues. CDR1 and CDR2 from the germline V gene are SGHTA and FQGNSA. The J segment lost 5 bases and the V segment lost 5 bases, leaving 9 bases of the junction unmatched. The CDR3 DNA reads as TGTGCCAGCAGCCCAGGGGTACTAGCGGGGGGGAACAATGAGCAGTTCTTC. It encodes CASSPGVLAGGNNEQFF.

V is TRBV2 and J is TRBJ2-7, with D possibly TRBD1 on 6 matching bases. With 7 bases removed from V and 1 base from J, the gap between germline ends came to 17 bases. There are 15 residues in the CDR3. Germline-derived CDR1 and CDR2 are SNHLY and FYNNEI. The DNA of the CDR3 is TGTGCCAGCAAGCTCGAGCGACAGGATTCCTACGAGCAGTACTTC. It encodes CASKLERQDSYEQYF.